This TCR beta chain is drawn from a study of immune heterogeneity within non-small cell lung tumors. Overall study: Histology included 4 squamous cell carcinomas, 10 non-squamous carcinomas and 1 unspecified tumor.

TCR beta CDR3 amplification used multiplex PCR with 32 V and 13 J primers. TCRdb reprocessed the multiplex PCR reads via MiXCR and lists one record per CDR3 protein. Seen here are tens of thousands of distinct CDR3 sequences, around 30% observed once, and the top ten hold under 5%. The V gene end was trimmed by 11 bases and the J gene end by 6 bases; junction bases not matched to a gene: 13. This CDR3 has 14 residues. Germline assignment: CDR1 MDHEN and CDR2 SYDVKM. This clonotype was detected many times. The starting template was genomic DNA from bulk tumor, around 620 ng per sample. The authors collected several far-apart biopsies from each primary tumor during surgery. The patients were newly diagnosed with non-small cell lung cancer, had not been treated, and had curative surgery.

J is TRBJ2-3 and V is TRBV28; 8 bases map to TRBD2. The specimen was lung tumor tissue. This receptor was taken from a man aged 35 to 55 with non-small cell lung cancer. CDR3 protein: CAATSGGQTDTQYF. The DNA for the CDR3 is TGTGCCGCGACATCGGGGGGGCAAACGGATACGCAGTATTTT.